This entry is about one TCR beta chain. CDR1 and CDR2 from the germline V gene are SGDLS and YYNGEE. The CDR3 has 17 residues. V was cut by 0 bases and J by 2 bases, with 15 bases left in between. The sample belongs to a study of beta chain features in type 1 diabetes. Markers CD45RO/CCR7/CD25/CD127/CD95/CD27 served to sort CD4+ naive, central memory, regulatory and stem cell-like memory cells. Expressed TCRB transcripts were sequenced because the entire RNA isolate underwent reverse transcription. Libraries were prepared by immunoSEQ multiplex PCR; TCRdb keeps only in-frame clonotypes and omits some of them. The sample yields a few hundred thousand clones, approximately 30% seen once.

The chain has TRBV9 and TRBJ2-1; weak D call: TRBD2 (6 bases). This TCR was recovered from a man aged 18 to 30 in good health. Specimen: naive CD4+ T cells from blood. CDR3 sequence (DNA): TGTGCCAGCAGCGTAGGGGGCTCGGGAGAGCCCTACAATGAGCAGTTCTTC. It yields the protein CASSVGGSGEPYNEQFF.